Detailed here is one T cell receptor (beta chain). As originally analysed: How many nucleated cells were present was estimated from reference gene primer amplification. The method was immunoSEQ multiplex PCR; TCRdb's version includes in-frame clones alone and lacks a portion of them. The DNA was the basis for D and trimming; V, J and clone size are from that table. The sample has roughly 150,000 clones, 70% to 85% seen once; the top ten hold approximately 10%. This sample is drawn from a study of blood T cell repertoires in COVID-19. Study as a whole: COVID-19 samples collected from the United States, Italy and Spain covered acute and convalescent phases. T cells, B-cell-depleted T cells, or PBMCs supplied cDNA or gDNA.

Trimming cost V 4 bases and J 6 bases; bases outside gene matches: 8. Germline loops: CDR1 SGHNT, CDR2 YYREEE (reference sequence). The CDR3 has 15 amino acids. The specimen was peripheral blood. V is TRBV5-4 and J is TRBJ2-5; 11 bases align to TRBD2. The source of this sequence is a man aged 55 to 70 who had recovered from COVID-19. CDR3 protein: CASSLTSGSSQTQYF. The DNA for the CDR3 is TGTGCCAGCAGCCTTACTAGCGGGAGTTCACAGACCCAGTACTTC. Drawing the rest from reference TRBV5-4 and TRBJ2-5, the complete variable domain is ETGVTQSPTHLIKTRGQQVTLRCSSQSGHNTVSWYQQALGQGPQFIFQYYREEENGRGNFPPRFSGLQFPNYSSELNVNALELDDSALYLCASSLTSGSSQTQYFGPGTRLLVL.